This T cell receptor (beta chain) emerged from a study of monozygotic twins with inflammatory bowel disease (dated by TCRdb to 2018 to 2020). With respect to the entire study: The full study comprised around 30 monozygotic twin pairs: nine German pairs (four IBD-concordant, five IBD-discordant) and 19 IBD-discordant Danish pairs. Within discordant pairs, disease-associated traits were sought mainly by comparing IBD patients with their genetically identical healthy co-twins. Each individual had, on average, about 151 000 unique TCRalpha sequences and 181 000 unique TCRbeta sequences available for analysis.

A word on this clonotype: It lacks a known antigen.

Counted from cysteine to phenylalanine, this CDR3 has 16 amino acids. No DNA appears here. CDR1 and CDR2 were assigned from the germline V gene as SGHRS and YFSETQ. Library creation used 5' RACE. Preparation of each TCR library used roughly 3.5 ug of total RNA. For each sample, cDNA was synthesized in eight separate reactions using SMARTScribe reverse transcriptase. During cDNA synthesis, template switching was used to introduce unique molecular identifiers that contained a 6-nucleotide sample barcode. Two nested PCRs of about 16 and 10 cycles amplified the TCRalpha and TCRbeta cDNA, and bead purification followed each PCR. Before amplification, the cDNA was both treated with uracil DNA-glycosylase and purified with the QIAquick PCR purification kit. The second PCR added Illumina TruSeq-compatible adapters along with sample-specific barcodes. Library quality and concentration were checked on TapeStation and Qubit, and libraries were pooled at around 4.7 ng each. The pooled libraries were sequenced with 2 x 100 bp reads and custom sequencing primers on an Illumina HiSeq2500 single-index Rapid Run. Regarding the original processing steps: MiGEC version 1.2.6 was used for UMI-based consensus assembly, which corrected PCR and sequencing errors. MiXCR version 2.1.1 was used to carry out V(D)J alignment, clonotype assembly and CDR3 extraction. To normalise gene usage, clonotype sharing and MAIT/NKT TCR abundance, the analysis used the top 1000, 10 000 and 20 000 clonotypes per sample. Diversity was computed as the inverse Simpson index with the vegan R package after downsampling to 27 000 UMIs. Statistical testing used paired Mann-Whitney U tests on the discordant twin pairs and applied Benjamini-Hochberg correction for multiple testing. The reads went through TCRdb reprocessing, and each CDR3 protein sequence gets one entry with no DNA. In this record, the V and J calls reflect TCRdb's handling and not the investigators' own analysis. The table for this sample records about 300,000 distinct CDR3 sequences. The top ten constitute approximately 5.9% of the sample.

An approximately 2.5 ml peripheral blood sample was drawn into PAXgene tubes per donor and stored at -80°C. Without T cell sorting, total RNA was isolated from whole blood using the PAXgene blood miRNA kit on an automated QIAcube. Peripheral blood from monozygotic twin pairs who were concordant or discordant for inflammatory bowel disease underwent deep TCRalpha and TCRbeta repertoire profiling using unique molecular barcoding. Smoking habits were recorded for all twin pairs, and individuals were classified as current, former or never smokers. Findings and caveats that apply to the study as a whole: Differing immunosuppressive treatments among patients may have added background noise and inter-individual variability to the repertoires. Fewer clonotypes were shared with other individuals by IBD patients than by healthy twins, most markedly in patients showing signs of disease activity. Concordant and discordant twins showed no difference in repertoire similarity, possibly because of limited statistical power. Measured by the inverse Simpson index, TCRbeta repertoire diversity was lower in IBD patients than in their healthy co-twins. The analysis was unable to tell apart different T cell subtypes. The results gave no support for a single strong signal or clonotype linked to IBD.

The material sequenced was blood. The V and J genes are TRBV5-1 and TRBJ1-5; TCRdb's D gene call, TRBD1, goes unchecked for lack of DNA. The receptor was derived from a human donor with ulcerative colitis or Crohn's disease, or a healthy co-twin of an affected twin (not recorded which). The CDR3 reads CASSEGASTSNQPQHF. The variable domain in full, with residues beyond the CDR3 obtained from the reference TRBV5-1 and TRBJ1-5 genes, is KAGVTQTPRYLIKTRGQQVTLSCSPISGHRSVSWYQQTPGQGLQFLFEYFSETQRNKGNFPGRFSGRQFSNSRSEMNVSTLELGDSALYLCASSEGASTSNQPQHFGDGTRLSIL.